This T cell receptor (beta chain) was profiled in a study of circulating CD8 cells and anti-PD-1 response in melanoma. Study-wide context: Every 2 weeks, patients got 3 mg/kg nivolumab intravenously.

Findings of the study overall: At M1, fewer than 8% of TRB clonotypes appeared in multiple subsets. Diversity ranked highest in DNEG and lowest in TIGIT subsets. Published repertoire comparisons used only baseline and M1 samples.

About this clonotype: Its matching antigen is unknown. Compared with germline, one end of the junction differs, possibly owing to a read error.

Germline assignment: CDR1 SGHTA and CDR2 FQGNSA. This CDR3 spans 13 amino acids. The QIAseq Immune Repertoire TCR panel built the libraries from about 16 ng of total RNA. TCRdb reprocessed the reads with MiXCR, giving one entry per CDR3 protein. The data show about 480 distinct CDR3 sequences, roughly 9.5% seen once. Sorting of live CD3+CD8+TCRalphabeta+ cells by PD-1 and/or TIGIT gave four subsets. Sequencing was performed on CD8+ T cells from PBMCs, taken at baseline or after one month of anti-PD-1 therapy (not recorded which). The sequence was obtained from a human donor with melanoma. The chain is built from TRBV7-2 and TRBJ2-7; no firm D call. DNA for the CDR3: TGCGCCAGCAGCCTCGACACAGCCTACGAGCAGTGCTTC. Residues: CASSLDTAYEQCF. Based on the CDR3 plus reference TRBV7-2 and TRBJ2-7, the full variable domain is GAGVSQSPSNKVTEKGKDVELRCDPISGHTALYWYRQSLGQGLEFLIYFQGNSAPDKSGLPSDRFSAERTGGSVSTLTIQRTQQEDSAVYLCASSLDTAYEQCFGPGTRLTVT.